Below are 3 T cell receptor beta chains sequenced from a single sample in a study of Ad26.COV2.S vaccination and SARS-CoV-2 variants. The treatment is: roughly 18 received Ad26.COV2.S at low or high dose, single or two shots; roughly five received placebo; per-sample allocation not given. The samples were gathered on day 63 after the first injection of vaccine or placebo. Assay: immunoSEQ multiplex PCR; the TCRdb copy retains only in-frame clones and omits some. The sample contains about 480,000 clones, roughly 85% of which appear only once. The material sequenced was peripheral blood, taken in a trial of Ad26.COV2.S vaccine versus placebo. The receptor source for this set is a person between 18 and 59 years old who received the Ad26.COV2.S COVID-19 vaccine or a placebo.

This clone was seen only once. The chain joins TRBV7-9 to TRBJ2-1, with 7 positions matching TRBD1. The CDR3 covers 12 residues. Trimming at V came to 5 bases and at J to 9 bases, leaving 4 bases not matched to a gene. Germline CDR1 is SEHNR and CDR2 is FQNEAQ (reference sequence). CDR3 residues: CASSKQGPEQFF. The CDR3 DNA reads as TGTGCCAGCAGCAAACAGGGGCCTGAGCAGTTCTTC.

The chain employs TRBV7-6 and TRBJ2-7; TRBD2 agrees at 13 bases. From germline, CDR1 is SGHVS and CDR2 FNYEAQ. The ends lost 4 bases at V and 5 bases at J; junction bases unmatched: 8. This CDR3 comprises 16 residues. The CDR3 loop reads CASSSRLAGGHHEQYF. CDR3 coding DNA: TGTGCCAGCAGCTCACGACTAGCGGGAGGCCACCACGAGCAGTACTTC.

In regard to this clone: Other DNA sequences of this sample code for an identical CDR3. The chain recombines TRBV13 with TRBJ2-7; a possible D gene is TRBD2 (6 bases). The germline V and J ends were trimmed by 5 bases and 1 base, with 9 bases remaining between them. The germline V gene has CDR1 PRHDT and CDR2 FYEKMQ (reference sequence). The CDR3 extends over 13 amino acids. The CDR3 bases are TGTGCCAGCAGCCCCGGACTATCCTACGAGCAGTACTTC. This encodes CASSPGLSYEQYF.